This entry lists 23 T cell receptor beta chains sequenced from one sample in a study of identical twins. TCRdb re-called the 5' RACE reads with MiXCR, one entry per CDR3 protein. The sample holds 450,000 or so distinct CDR3 sequences, approximately 14% seen once. This sample was also put to use in a study of yellow fever vaccine responses in identical twins.

Specimen: CD4+ T cells sorted from blood. These receptors originate from a woman between 18 and 29 years old in good health.

This clonotype was picked up a small number of times. The genes are TRBV7-2 and TRBJ2-2, with D possibly being TRBD1 (5 bases). Trimming stripped 5 bases from V and 6 bases from J, with 13 bases between. The CDR3 extends over 14 amino acids. Germline loops: CDR1 SGHTA, CDR2 FQGNSA. The CDR3 DNA reads TGTGCCAGCAGCAACTTACAGGCTCCCGGGGAGCTGTTTTTT. This translates into CASSNLQAPGELFF.

The chain has TRBV9 and TRBJ2-2, with D unclear. V dropped 1 base and J dropped 1 base, with 23 bases sitting between them. The CDR3 has 20 residues. CDR1 is SGDLS, CDR2 YYNGEE, per germline. The CDR3 here is CASSVYPYGGSWENTGELFF. CDR3 nucleotide sequence: TGTGCCAGCAGCGTATATCCCTACGGCGGCTCATGGGAGAACACCGGGGAGCTGTTTTTT. The variable domain in full, with the rest retrieved from reference TRBV9 and TRBJ2-2, is DSGVTQTPKHLITATGQRVTLRCSPRSGDLSVYWYQQSLDQGLQFLIQYYNGEERAKGNILERFSAQQFPDLHSELNLSSLELGDSALYFCASSVYPYGGSWENTGELFFGEGSRLTVL.

The V and J genes are TRBV6-1 and TRBJ2-2; 7 nucleotides agree with TRBD2. V dropped 9 bases and J dropped 10; count of bases not matched to a gene: 23. This CDR3 comprises 17 residues. Germline V CDR1 and CDR2: MNHNS, SASEGT. In DNA, the CDR3 is TGTGCCAGGGAAACGAGCGGGGATGGTAGCGGTAAACTGGAGCTGTTTTTT. It specifies CARETSGDGSGKLELFF.

This rearrangement joins TRBV11-2 to TRBJ2-7; 9 bases are shared with TRBD1. Germline trimming cut 5 bases from V and 3 bases from J; bases unmatched to any gene: 11. This CDR3 contains 16 residues. CDR1 and CDR2 from the germline V gene are SGHAT and FQNNGV. CDR3: CASSPIRGQGDYEQYF. For the CDR3, the DNA is TGTGCCAGCAGCCCTATCCGGGGACAGGGAGACTACGAGCAGTACTTC.

The CDR3 nucleotides are TGTGCCAGCAGCTTAACTAGCGGGATCTATGAGCAGTTCTTC. Protein product: CASSLTSGIYEQFF. The V and J genes are TRBV11-2 and TRBJ2-1, with 10 bases aligning to TRBD2. The CDR3 totals 14 residues. Per the germline V gene, CDR1 is SGHAT and CDR2 is FQNNGV. Trimming took 2 bases from V and 8 from J; bases not matched to a gene: 3.

V gene TRBV6-6 combines with J gene TRBJ2-1, with TRBD1 matching over 8 bases. With V trimmed by 5 bases and J by 9 bases, 6 bases remained unmatched. Germline CDR1 is MNHNY and CDR2 is SVGAGI (reference sequence). The CDR3 consists of 13 residues. The CDR3 DNA is TGTGCCAGCAGTCGTGGACAGGGCAGTGAGCAGTTCTTC. Translating it yields CASSRGQGSEQFF.

There are a few counts of this clonotype. The chain has TRBV28 and TRBJ2-6; 7 bases line up with TRBD1. CDR3 size: 17 residues. Germline V gene data show CDR1 as MDHEN and CDR2 as SYDVKM. V was clipped by 5 bases and J by 0 bases; unmatched bases: 7. DNA of the CDR3: TGTGCCAGCAGTACCCCGGGACAGTTCTCTGGGGCCAACGTCCTGACTTTC. Its protein is CASSTPGQFSGANVLTF.

This clonotype was detected a few times. The chain has TRBV29-1 and TRBJ2-6, with D possibly being TRBD2 (5 bases). The V gene's germline CDR1 is SQVTM and CDR2 ANQGSEA. The CDR3 extends over 13 amino acids. V lost 6 bases to trimming and J lost 2 bases, with 8 bases between them. The DNA of the CDR3 is TGCAGCGTCCGGGATCCTGGGGCCAACGTCCTGACTTTC. Its protein is CSVRDPGANVLTF.

V usage is TRBV30 and J usage is TRBJ2-1; 11 bases agree with TRBD2. The V and J ends lost 3 bases and 9 bases, in that order; junction bases with no gene match: 4. The germline V gene has CDR1 GTSNPN and CDR2 SVGIG (reference sequence). This CDR3 has 13 amino acids. The CDR3 spells CAWRLAGVGEQFF. In DNA, the CDR3 is TGTGCCTGGAGACTAGCGGGAGTGGGTGAGCAGTTCTTC.

In DNA, the CDR3 is TGTGCCAGCAGCGCAACCTTGGGACTTTCGAACACCGGGGAGCTGTTTTTT. It yields the protein CASSATLGLSNTGELFF. The chain has TRBV7-9 and TRBJ2-2; perhaps TRBD2 as D (6 bases). The V end was cut by 5 bases, the J end by 0 bases, with 16 bases between. The CDR3 has 17 amino acids. The germline V gene encodes CDR1 SEHNR and CDR2 FQNEAQ (reference sequence).

This clonotype appeared a few times. The J gene is TRBJ2-4, the V gene TRBV10-2; 9 bases agree with TRBD2. The V segment lost 6 bases and the J segment 13 bases; nucleotides outside the gene matches: 22. The V gene's germline CDR1 is WSHSY and CDR2 SAAADI. The CDR3 is 17 residues long. This chain's CDR3 is CASSTSVAGVSGATQYF. As DNA, the CDR3 is TGCGCCAGCAGCACTTCTGTAGCGGGAGTCTCCGGCGCTACCCAGTACTTC.

This sequence joins TRBV20-1 and TRBJ2-3; D is undetermined. The germline CDR1 and CDR2 sequences are DFQATT and SNEGSKA (reference sequence). The length of the CDR3 is 15 residues. Trimming stripped 0 bases from V and 1 base from J, with 11 bases between. In DNA form, the CDR3 reads TGCAGTGCTAGAGATCGGGCCGCGGGCACAGATACGCAGTATTTT. Its translation: CSARDRAAGTDTQYF.

The J gene is TRBJ2-1, the V gene TRBV6-2 or TRBV6-3; D possibly corresponds to TRBD2 (6 bases). Germline CDR1 is MNHEY and CDR2 is SVGEGT. V lost 0 bases, J lost 7 bases, and 10 bases lay in between. The CDR3 is made up of 14 amino acids. The CDR3 sequence: CASSYSDRGNEQFF. The CDR3 DNA is TGTGCCAGCAGTTACTCGGATCGGGGGAATGAGCAGTTCTTC.

The chain has TRBV29-1 and TRBJ1-1; D gene uncertain. CDR1 and CDR2 from the germline V gene are SQVTM and ANQGSEA. The length of the CDR3 is 14 residues. V was cut by 1 base and J by 0 bases, with 9 bases left in between. CDR3 DNA: TGCAGCGTTGAAGCCGGAACGATGAACACTGAAGCTTTCTTT. Protein product: CSVEAGTMNTEAFF.

This chain connects TRBV29-1 to TRBJ1-2, with D perhaps matching TRBD1 (6 bases). Trimming left V 6 bases short and J 4 bases short, with 12 bases between. The CDR3 is 12 amino acids. Germline V gene sequence: CDR1 SQVTM, CDR2 ANQGSEA. As DNA, the CDR3 is TGCAGCGTCACAGGGTCCGTCTATGGCTACACCTTC. It is translated as CSVTGSVYGYTF.

The rearrangement links TRBV6-2 or TRBV6-3 to TRBJ2-1; TRBD2 is a possible D gene (7 bases). This CDR3 comprises 16 residues. Germline lookup yields CDR1 MNHEY and CDR2 SVGEGT. V was trimmed by 1 base and J by 3 bases, leaving 13 bases between them. The CDR3 DNA reads as TGTGCCAGCAGTTACTTGGGGGGGGGGCTCTACAATGAGCAGTTCTTC. It specifies CASSYLGGGLYNEQFF.

This clonotype was counted a few times. The chain is built from TRBV6-1 and TRBJ1-5; D is uncertain. Germline V gene sequence: CDR1 MNHNS, CDR2 SASEGT. The CDR3 spans 14 residues. Trimming removed 6 bases at V and 4 bases at J, with 13 bases between. The CDR3 nucleotides read TGTGCCAGCAGGTTCGGACGGCTAAATCAGCCCCAGCATTTT. As protein: CASRFGRLNQPQHF.

This sequence joins TRBV5-6 and TRBJ1-1; D is possibly TRBD1 (5 bases). Deletions cut 0 bases from V and 5 bases from J, with 14 bases between. The CDR3 has 15 amino acids. Germline lookup yields CDR1 SGHDT and CDR2 YYEEEE. This chain's CDR3 is CASSLAVGEGTEAFF. DNA for the CDR3: TGTGCCAGCAGCTTGGCCGTGGGGGAGGGTACTGAAGCTTTCTTT.

The J gene is TRBJ2-1, the V gene TRBV30; 8 nucleotides align to TRBD2. The CDR3 runs 15 residues. Trimming took 0 bases from V and 5 from J; bases not matched to a gene: 6. Germline V gene sequence: CDR1 GTSNPN, CDR2 SVGIG (reference sequence). This CDR3 reads CAWSVLGLGNNEQFF. As DNA, the CDR3 is TGTGCCTGGAGTGTCTTGGGACTAGGAAACAATGAGCAGTTCTTC.

This clonotype was observed a few times. The chain couples TRBV2 to TRBJ2-7, with 7 positions matching TRBD2. After removal of 4 bases from V and 5 bases from J, the junction contained 8 bases not matched to a gene. The length of the CDR3 is 14 residues. The germline CDR1 and CDR2 sequences are SNHLY and FYNNEI. The CDR3 region has the DNA TGTGCCAGCAGTGGCTTTGCGGGAGTTAACGAGCAGTACTTC. Encoded protein: CASSGFAGVNEQYF.

This clonotype was counted only a few times. The chain couples TRBV20-1 to TRBJ2-7; possibly TRBD2 for D (6 bases). The CDR3 loop spans 15 amino acids. V shed 4 bases and J shed 0 bases, with 16 bases lying between them. Germline CDR1 and CDR2: DFQATT and SNEGSKA (reference sequence). Here the CDR3 reads CSANSVTGSSYEQYF. DNA for the CDR3: TGCAGTGCTAACTCGGTCACCGGGAGCTCCTACGAGCAGTACTTC.

This clonotype came up a few times. CDR3 in DNA: TGCAGTGCTAGAGGGCCGGGACAGGGGGAAGGATCACCCCTCCACTTT. Protein sequence: CSARGPGQGEGSPLHF. The chain links TRBV20-1 to TRBJ1-6, with 11 bases fitting TRBD1. V shed 1 base, J shed 10 bases, and the junction held 9 bases outside the gene matches. The CDR3 runs 16 residues. From germline, CDR1 is DFQATT and CDR2 SNEGSKA (reference sequence).

There are a few counts of this clonotype. The V gene is TRBV6-1, the J gene TRBJ1-1; D remains unclear. The CDR3 runs to 12 residues. Trimming shortened V by 2 bases and J by 6 bases, and 7 bases separated the two germline ends. The germline gives CDR1 MNHNS, CDR2 SASEGT. CDR3 region: CASSELSPEAFF. The CDR3 DNA reads TGTGCCAGCAGTGAATTATCTCCTGAAGCTTTCTTT.